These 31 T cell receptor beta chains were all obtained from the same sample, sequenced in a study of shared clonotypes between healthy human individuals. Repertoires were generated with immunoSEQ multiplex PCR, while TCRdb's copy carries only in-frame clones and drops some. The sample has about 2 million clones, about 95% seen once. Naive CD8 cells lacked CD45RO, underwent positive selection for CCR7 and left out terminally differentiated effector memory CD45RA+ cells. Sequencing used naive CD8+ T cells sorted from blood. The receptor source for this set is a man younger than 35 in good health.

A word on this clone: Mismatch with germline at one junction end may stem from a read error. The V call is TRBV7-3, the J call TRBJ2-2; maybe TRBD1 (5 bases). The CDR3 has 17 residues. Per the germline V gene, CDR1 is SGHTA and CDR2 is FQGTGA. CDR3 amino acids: CASSLNLLSGNAGELFF. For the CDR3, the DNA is TGTGCCAGCAGCTTAAATCTCTTGTCAGGGAACGCCGGGGAGCTGTTTTTT.

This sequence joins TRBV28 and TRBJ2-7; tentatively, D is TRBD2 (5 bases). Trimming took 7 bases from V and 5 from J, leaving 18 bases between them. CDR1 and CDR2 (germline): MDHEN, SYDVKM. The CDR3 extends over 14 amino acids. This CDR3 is CASTESGSSHEQYF. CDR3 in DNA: TGTGCCAGCACCGAGTCGGGGTCTAGCCACGAGCAGTACTTC.

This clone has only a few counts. The CDR3 loop is CASSPRGDNSPLHF. The DNA for the CDR3 is TGCGCCAGCAGCCCCCGCGGCGATAATTCACCCCTCCACTTT. This chain joins TRBV4-1 and TRBJ1-6, with D unclear. Deletions cut 4 bases from V and 5 bases from J, with 9 bases between. CDR1 and CDR2 from the germline V gene are MGHRA and YSYEKL. The CDR3 spans 14 residues.

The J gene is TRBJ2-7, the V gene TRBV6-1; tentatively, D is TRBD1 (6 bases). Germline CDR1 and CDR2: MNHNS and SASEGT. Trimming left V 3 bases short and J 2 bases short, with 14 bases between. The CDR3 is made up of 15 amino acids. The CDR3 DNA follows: TGTGCCAGCAGTGAGAGGACAGCAGCGGCCTACGAGCAGTACTTC. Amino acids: CASSERTAAAYEQYF.

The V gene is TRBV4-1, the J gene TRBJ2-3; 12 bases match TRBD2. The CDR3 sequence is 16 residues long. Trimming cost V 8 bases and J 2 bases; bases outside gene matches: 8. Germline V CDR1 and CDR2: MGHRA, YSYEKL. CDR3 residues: CASEPRTSGDTDTQYF. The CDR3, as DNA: TGCGCCAGCGAACCCCGGACTAGCGGGGACACAGATACGCAGTATTTT.

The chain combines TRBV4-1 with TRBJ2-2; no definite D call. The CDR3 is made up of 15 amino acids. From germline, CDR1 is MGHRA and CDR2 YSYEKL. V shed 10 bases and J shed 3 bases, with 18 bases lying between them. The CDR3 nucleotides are TGCGCCACACGCCCTGAGGCTACCCACACCGGGGAGCTGTTTTTT. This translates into CATRPEATHTGELFF.

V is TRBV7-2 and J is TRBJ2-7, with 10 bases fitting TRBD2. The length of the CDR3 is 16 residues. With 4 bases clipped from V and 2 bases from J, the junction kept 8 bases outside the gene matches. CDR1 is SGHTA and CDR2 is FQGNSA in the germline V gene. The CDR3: CASSSLAGGTPYEQYF. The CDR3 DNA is TGTGCCAGCAGCTCCTTAGCGGGAGGTACCCCCTACGAGCAGTACTTC.

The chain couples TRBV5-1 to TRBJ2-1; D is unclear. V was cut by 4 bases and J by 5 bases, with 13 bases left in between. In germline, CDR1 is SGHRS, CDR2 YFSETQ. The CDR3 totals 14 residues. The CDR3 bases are TGCGCCAGCAGCCTCTCCCGAATTAACAATGAGCAGTTCTTC. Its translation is CASSLSRINNEQFF.

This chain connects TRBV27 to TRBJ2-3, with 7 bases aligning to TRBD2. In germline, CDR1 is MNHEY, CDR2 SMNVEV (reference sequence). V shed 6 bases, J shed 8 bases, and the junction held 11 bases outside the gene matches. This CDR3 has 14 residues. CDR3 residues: CASSPHLAGSTQYF. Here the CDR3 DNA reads TGTGCCAGCAGCCCCCACTTAGCGGGTAGTACGCAGTATTTT.

DNA for the CDR3: TGTGCCAGCAGTTACGGTGTAGGAGGGAGAGGTGAAGCTTTCTTT. Encoded protein: CASSYGVGGRGEAFF. V and J are TRBV6-5 and TRBJ1-1, with D unresolved. Germline-derived CDR1 and CDR2 are MNHEY and SVGAGI. CDR3 size: 15 residues. Trimming stripped 2 bases from V and 7 bases from J, with 17 bases between.

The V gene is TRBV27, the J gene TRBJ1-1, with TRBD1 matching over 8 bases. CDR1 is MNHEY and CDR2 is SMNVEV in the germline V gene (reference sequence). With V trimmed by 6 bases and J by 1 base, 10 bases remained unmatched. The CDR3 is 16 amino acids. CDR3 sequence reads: CASREDRALPNTEAFF. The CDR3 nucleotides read TGTGCCAGCAGGGAGGACAGGGCGTTGCCGAACACTGAAGCTTTCTTT.

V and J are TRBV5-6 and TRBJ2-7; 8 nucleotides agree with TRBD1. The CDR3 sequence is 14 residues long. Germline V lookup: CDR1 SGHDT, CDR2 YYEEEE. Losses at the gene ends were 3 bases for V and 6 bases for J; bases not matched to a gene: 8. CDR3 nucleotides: TGTGCCAGCAGCTGGGGTTCAGGGGGCGCCGAGCAGTACTTC. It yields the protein CASSWGSGGAEQYF.

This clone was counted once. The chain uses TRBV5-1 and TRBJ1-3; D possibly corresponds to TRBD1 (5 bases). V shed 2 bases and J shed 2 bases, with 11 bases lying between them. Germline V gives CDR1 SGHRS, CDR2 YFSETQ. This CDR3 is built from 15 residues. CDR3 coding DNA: TGCGCCAGCAGCTTTTGGGGGGACGCTGGAAACACCATATATTTT. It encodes CASSFWGDAGNTIYF.

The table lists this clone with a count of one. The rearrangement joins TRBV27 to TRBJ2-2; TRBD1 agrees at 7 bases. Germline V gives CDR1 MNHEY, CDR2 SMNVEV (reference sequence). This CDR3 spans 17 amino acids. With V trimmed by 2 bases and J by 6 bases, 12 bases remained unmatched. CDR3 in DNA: TGTGCCAGCAGTTTAGGGGGCAGGGGGTTAGTCCCCGGGGAGCTGTTTTTT. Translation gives CASSLGGRGLVPGELFF.

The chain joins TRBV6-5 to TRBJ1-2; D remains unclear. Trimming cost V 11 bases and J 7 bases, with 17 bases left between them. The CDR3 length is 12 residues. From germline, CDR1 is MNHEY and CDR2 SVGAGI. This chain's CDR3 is CAGAEGSSGYTF. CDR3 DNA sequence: TGTGCCGGTGCGGAAGGGAGTAGTGGCTACACCTTC.

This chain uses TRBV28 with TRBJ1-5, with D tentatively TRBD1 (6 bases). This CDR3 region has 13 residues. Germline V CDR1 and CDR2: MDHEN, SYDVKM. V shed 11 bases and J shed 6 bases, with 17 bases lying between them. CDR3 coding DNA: TGTGCCTCAGCTCGGGGGGCGAGTCAGCCCCAGCATTTT. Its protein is CASARGASQPQHF.

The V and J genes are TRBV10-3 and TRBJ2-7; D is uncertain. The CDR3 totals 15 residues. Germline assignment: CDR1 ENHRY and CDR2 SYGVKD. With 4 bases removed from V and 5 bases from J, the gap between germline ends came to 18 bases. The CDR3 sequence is CAISGVLSTINEQYF. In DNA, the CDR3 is TGTGCCATCAGTGGTGTCCTTTCAACCATCAACGAGCAGTACTTC.

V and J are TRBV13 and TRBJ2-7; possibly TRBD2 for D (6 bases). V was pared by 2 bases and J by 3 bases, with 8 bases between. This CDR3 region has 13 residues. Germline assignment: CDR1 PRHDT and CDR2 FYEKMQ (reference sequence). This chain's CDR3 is CASSLSGVYEQYF. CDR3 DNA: TGTGCCAGCAGCTTATCGGGGGTCTACGAGCAGTACTTC.

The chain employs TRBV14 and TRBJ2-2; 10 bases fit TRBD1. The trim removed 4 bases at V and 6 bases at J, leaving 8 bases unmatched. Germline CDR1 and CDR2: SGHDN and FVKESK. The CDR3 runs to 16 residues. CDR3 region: CASSPNSGTGAGELFF. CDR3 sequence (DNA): TGTGCCAGCAGCCCTAACTCCGGGACAGGGGCCGGGGAGCTGTTTTTT.

The CDR3 DNA sequence: TGTGCCAGCAGTTTTCAAGGACACTATGAAGCTTTCTTT. It encodes CASSFQGHYEAFF. This chain uses TRBV28 with TRBJ1-1; D may be TRBD1 (5 bases). The CDR3 has 13 residues. Germline V CDR1 and CDR2: MDHEN, SYDVKM. The V end was cut by 3 bases, the J end by 7 bases, with 12 bases between.

Written as DNA, the CDR3 is TGCGCCAGCAGCCAAGACGCCCTTAGCACAGATACGCAGTATTTT. Its translation is CASSQDALSTDTQYF. The gene calls are TRBV4-3 and TRBJ2-3; no definite D call. V gave up 0 bases and J gave up 0 bases, with 7 bases separating them. Germline CDR1 and CDR2: LGHNA and YSLEER. The CDR3 contains 15 residues.

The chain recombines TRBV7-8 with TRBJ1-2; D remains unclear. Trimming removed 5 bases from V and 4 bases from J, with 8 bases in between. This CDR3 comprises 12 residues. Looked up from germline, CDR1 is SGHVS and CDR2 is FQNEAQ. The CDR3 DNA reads TGTGCCAGCAGCCTATCAGCCTATGGCTACACCTTC. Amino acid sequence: CASSLSAYGYTF.

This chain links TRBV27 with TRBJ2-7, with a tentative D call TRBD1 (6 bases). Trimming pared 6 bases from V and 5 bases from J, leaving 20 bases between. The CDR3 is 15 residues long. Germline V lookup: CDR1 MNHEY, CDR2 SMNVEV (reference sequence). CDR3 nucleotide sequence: TGTGCCAGCAGCTCCACCTGGGGGCTTAACGACGAGCAGTACTTC. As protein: CASSSTWGLNDEQYF.

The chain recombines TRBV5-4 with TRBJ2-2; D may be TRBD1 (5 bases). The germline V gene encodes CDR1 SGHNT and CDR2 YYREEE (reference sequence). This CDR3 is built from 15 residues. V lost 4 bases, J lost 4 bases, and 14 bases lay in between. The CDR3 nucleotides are TGTGCCAGCAGCCGACGTGGGCAGGGCACCGGGGAGCTGTTTTTT. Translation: CASSRRGQGTGELFF.

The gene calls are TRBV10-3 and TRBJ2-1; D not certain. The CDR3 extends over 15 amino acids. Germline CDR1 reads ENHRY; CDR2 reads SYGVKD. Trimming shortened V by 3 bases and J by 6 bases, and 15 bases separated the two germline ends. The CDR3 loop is CAISEYRGPSNEQFF. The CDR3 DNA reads TGTGCCATCAGTGAATATCGCGGCCCGAGCAATGAGCAGTTCTTC.

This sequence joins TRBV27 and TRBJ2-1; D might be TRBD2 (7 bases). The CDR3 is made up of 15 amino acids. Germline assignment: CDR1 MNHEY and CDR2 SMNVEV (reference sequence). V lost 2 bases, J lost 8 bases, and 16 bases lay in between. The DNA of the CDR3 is TGTGCCAGCAGTTTAGGGGCCACGGGGGGCGATGAGCAGTTCTTC. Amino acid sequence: CASSLGATGGDEQFF.

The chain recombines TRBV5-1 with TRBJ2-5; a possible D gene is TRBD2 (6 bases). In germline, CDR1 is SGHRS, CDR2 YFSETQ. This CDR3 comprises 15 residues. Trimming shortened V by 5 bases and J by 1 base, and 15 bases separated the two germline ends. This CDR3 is CASRRAGPLQETQYF. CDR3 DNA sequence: TGCGCCAGCAGACGGGCGGGGCCTCTCCAAGAGACCCAGTACTTC.

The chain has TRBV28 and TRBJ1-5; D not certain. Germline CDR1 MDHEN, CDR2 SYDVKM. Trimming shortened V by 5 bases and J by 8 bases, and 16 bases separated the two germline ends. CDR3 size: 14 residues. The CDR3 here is CASSPWLADEPQHF. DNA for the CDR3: TGTGCCAGCAGTCCATGGTTGGCAGATGAGCCCCAGCATTTT.

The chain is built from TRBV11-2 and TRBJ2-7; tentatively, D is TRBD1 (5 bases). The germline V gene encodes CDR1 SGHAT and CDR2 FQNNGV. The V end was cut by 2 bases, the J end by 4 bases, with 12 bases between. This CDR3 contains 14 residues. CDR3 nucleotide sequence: TGTGCCAGCAGCTTAAAAGGGGCATCGTACGAGCAGTACTTC. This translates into CASSLKGASYEQYF.

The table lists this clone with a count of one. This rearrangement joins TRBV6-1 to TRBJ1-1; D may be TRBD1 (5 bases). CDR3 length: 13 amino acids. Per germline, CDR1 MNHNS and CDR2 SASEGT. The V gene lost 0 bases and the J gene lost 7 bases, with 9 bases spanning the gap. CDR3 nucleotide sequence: TGTGCCAGCAGTGAAGCTCGGGGCCTTGAAGCTTTCTTT. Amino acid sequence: CASSEARGLEAFF.

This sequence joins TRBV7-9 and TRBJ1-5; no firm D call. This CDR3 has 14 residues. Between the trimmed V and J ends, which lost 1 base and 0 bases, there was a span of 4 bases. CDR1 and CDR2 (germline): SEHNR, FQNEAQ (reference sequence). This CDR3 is CASSLEASNQPQHF. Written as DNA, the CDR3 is TGTGCCAGCAGCTTAGAGGCTAGCAATCAGCCCCAGCATTTT.